Detailed here is one T cell receptor beta chain. The germline gives CDR1 MNHNY, CDR2 SVGAGI (reference sequence). CDR3 length equals 14 residues. V dropped 1 base and J dropped 3 bases, with 7 bases sitting between them. This specimen comes from a study of blood T cell repertoires in COVID-19. Assay: immunoSEQ multiplex PCR; the TCRdb copy retains only in-frame clones and omits some. The profile shows 250,000 to 300,000 clones, about nine tenths of them singletons. Sequencing was performed on peripheral blood. The gene calls are TRBV6-6 and TRBJ1-3, with D unresolved. The clonotype comes from a woman between 25 and 40 years old with COVID-19, enrolled during active disease. This CDR3 is CASSYWGGGNTIYF. The CDR3 DNA is TGTGCCAGCAGTTACTGGGGAGGTGGAAACACCATATATTTT.